This T cell receptor (beta chain) came from a study of blood T cell repertoires in COVID-19. Across the whole study: Sites in the United States, Italy and Spain provided acute and convalescent COVID-19 samples. Sources were T cells, B-cell-depleted T cells, or PBMCs; the material itself was cDNA or gDNA.

As processed by the authors: How many nucleated cells were present was estimated from reference gene primer amplification. The protocol was immunoSEQ multiplex PCR, while the TCRdb copy is restricted to in-frame clones and leaves out a portion. That table is the source of V, J and clone size, and D and trimming were worked out from the DNA. In the table there are over 65,000 clones, more than 80% of which are singletons. The CDR3 is 12 residues long. From germline, CDR1 is MNHEY and CDR2 SMNVEV (reference sequence). Trimming stripped 6 bases from V and 4 bases from J, with 9 bases between. Material for sequencing was peripheral blood. This receptor was identified in a human donor in a cohort sampled during active COVID-19. The chain combines TRBV27 with TRBJ2-5; perhaps TRBD1 as D (6 bases). CDR3 region: CASSSGVETQYF. The CDR3 DNA reads as TGTGCCAGCAGCTCAGGGGTAGAGACCCAGTACTTC.